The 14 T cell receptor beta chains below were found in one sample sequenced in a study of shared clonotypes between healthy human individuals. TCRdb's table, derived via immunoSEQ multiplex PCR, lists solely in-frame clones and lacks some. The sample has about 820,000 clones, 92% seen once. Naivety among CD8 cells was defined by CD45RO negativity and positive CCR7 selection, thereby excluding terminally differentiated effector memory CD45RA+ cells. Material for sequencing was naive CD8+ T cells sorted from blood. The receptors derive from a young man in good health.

The CDR3, as DNA: TGTGCCAGCAGCTTGGCGAGCGGGCTGTACAATGAGCAGTTCTTC. Translated: CASSLASGLYNEQFF. The genes are TRBV5-5 and TRBJ2-1, with D perhaps TRBD2 (6 bases). The CDR3 contains 15 residues. The germline gives CDR1 SGHKS, CDR2 YYEKEE (reference sequence). Trimming left V 0 bases short and J 4 bases short, with 11 bases between. The whole variable domain, remainder taken from reference TRBV5-5 and TRBJ2-1, is DAGVTQSPTHLIKTRGQQVTLRCSPISGHKSVSWYQQVLGQGPQFIFQYYEKEERGRGNFPDRFSARQFPNYSSELNVNALLLGDSALYLCASSLASGLYNEQFFGPGTRLTVL.

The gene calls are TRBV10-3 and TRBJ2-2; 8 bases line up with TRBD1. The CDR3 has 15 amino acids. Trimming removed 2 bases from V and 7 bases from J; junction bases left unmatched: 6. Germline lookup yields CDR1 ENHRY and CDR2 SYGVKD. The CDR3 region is CAISEGQGDGGELFF. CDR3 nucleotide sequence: TGTGCCATCAGTGAGGGACAGGGAGATGGCGGGGAGCTGTTTTTT.

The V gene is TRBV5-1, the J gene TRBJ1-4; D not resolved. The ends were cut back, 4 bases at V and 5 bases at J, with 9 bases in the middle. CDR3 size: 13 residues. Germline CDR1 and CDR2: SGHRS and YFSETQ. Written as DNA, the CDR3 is TGCGCCAGCAGCCCCCCACAGAATGAAAAACTGTTTTTT. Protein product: CASSPPQNEKLFF.

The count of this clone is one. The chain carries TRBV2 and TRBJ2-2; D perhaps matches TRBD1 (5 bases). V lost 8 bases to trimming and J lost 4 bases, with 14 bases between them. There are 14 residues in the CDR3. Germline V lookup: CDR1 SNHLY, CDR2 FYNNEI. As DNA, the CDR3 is TGTGCCAGCCTCGGACAATCGGGCACCGGGGAGCTGTTTTTT. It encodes CASLGQSGTGELFF.

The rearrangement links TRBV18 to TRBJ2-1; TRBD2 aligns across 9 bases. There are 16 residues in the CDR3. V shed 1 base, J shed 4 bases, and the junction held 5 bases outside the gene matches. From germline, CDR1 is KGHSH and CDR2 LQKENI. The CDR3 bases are TGTGCCAGCTCACCACGACTAGCGGAGGTTTACAATGAGCAGTTCTTC. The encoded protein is CASSPRLAEVYNEQFF.

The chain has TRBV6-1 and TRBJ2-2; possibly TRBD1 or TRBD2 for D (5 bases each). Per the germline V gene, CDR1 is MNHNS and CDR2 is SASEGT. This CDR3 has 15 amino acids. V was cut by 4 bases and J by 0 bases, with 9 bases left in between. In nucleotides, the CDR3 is TGTGCCAGCAGTGCCTGGGGACCGAACACCGGGGAGCTGTTTTTT. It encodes CASSAWGPNTGELFF.

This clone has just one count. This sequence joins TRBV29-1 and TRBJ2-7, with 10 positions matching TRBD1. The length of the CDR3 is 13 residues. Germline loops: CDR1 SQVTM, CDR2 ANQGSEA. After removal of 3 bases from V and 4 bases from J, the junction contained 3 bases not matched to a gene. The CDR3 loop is CSVETGGRYEQYF. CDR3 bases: TGCAGCGTTGAGACAGGGGGCAGGTACGAGCAGTACTTC.

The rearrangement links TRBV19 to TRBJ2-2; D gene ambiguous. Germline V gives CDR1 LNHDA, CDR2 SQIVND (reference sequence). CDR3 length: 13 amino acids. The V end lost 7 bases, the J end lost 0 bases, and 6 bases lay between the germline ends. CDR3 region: CASNGPNTGELFF. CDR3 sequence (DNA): TGTGCCAGTAACGGTCCGAACACCGGGGAGCTGTTTTTT.

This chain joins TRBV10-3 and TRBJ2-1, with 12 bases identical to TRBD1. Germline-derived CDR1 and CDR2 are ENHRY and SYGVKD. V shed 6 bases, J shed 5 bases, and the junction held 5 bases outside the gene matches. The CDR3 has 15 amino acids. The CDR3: CAIRKGQGADNEQFF. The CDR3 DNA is TGTGCCATCAGAAAGGGACAGGGGGCTGACAATGAGCAGTTCTTC.

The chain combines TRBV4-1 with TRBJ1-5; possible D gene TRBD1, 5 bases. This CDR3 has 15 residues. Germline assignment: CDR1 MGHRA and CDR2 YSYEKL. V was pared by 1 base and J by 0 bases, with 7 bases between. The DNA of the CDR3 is TGCGCCAGCAGCCAAGGGGGGGATAGCAATCAGCCCCAGCATTTT. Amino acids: CASSQGGDSNQPQHF.

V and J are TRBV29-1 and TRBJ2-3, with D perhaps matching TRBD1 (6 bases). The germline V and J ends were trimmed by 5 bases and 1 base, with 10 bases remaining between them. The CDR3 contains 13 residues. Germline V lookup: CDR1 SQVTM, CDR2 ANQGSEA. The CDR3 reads CSVPGQRTDTQYF. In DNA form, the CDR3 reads TGCAGCGTTCCAGGACAGCGCACAGATACGCAGTATTTT.

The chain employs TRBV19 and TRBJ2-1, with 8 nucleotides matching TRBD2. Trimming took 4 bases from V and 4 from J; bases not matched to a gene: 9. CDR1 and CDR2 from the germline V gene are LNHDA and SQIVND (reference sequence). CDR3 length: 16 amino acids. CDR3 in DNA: TGTGCCAGTAGTACCGAAGCGGGAGCAACTTACAATGAGCAGTTCTTC. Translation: CASSTEAGATYNEQFF.

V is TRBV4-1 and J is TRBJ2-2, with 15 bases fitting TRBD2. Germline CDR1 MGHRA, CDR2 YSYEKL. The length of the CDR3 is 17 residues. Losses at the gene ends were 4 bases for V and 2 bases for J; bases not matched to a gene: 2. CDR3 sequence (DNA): TGCGCCAGCAGCCCGGGACTAGCGGGAGGTAACACCGGGGAGCTGTTTTTT. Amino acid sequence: CASSPGLAGGNTGELFF.

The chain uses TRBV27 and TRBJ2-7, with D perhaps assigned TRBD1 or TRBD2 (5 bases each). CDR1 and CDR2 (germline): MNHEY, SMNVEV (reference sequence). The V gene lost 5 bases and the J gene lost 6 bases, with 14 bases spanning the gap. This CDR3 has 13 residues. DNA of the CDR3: TGTGCCAGCAGTACGGGACCTTCTACCGAGCAGTACTTC. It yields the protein CASSTGPSTEQYF.